Included here is one TCR beta chain sequence, with context. These data come from a study of breast tumors, draining lymph nodes, adjacent tissues. MiXCR, applied by TCRdb to the multiplex PCR reads, yields one record per CDR3 protein. In the table there are about 130,000 distinct CDR3 sequences, approximately 20% of which are singletons. CDR3 length: 16 residues. With V trimmed by 4 bases and J by 0 bases, 3 bases remained unmatched. Germline CDR1 and CDR2: SNHLY and FYNNEI. Breast cancer patients provided tissue from their axillary draining lymph nodes. The chain has TRBV2 and TRBJ2-4, with 10 bases matching TRBD2. Sequenced material: axillary lymph node tissue. This sequence originates from a female donor with breast cancer. Some clones in this sample may be carry-over from other donors' samples. CDR3 coding DNA: TGTGCCAGCAGTGCAAGACTAGCGGGAGCCAAAAACATTCAGTACTTC. It is translated as CASSARLAGAKNIQYF.